This T cell receptor (beta chain) was captured in a study of regulatory T cells in long-lasting Graves disease. General observations from the study: Newly diagnosed patients had higher TCR diversity than persistent Graves' patients did.

With regard to this clonotype: Its cognate antigen is unknown.

The ends were cut back, 3 bases at V and 5 bases at J, with 7 bases in the middle. Germline CDR1 KGHDR, CDR2 SFDVKD. This CDR3 is 13 amino acids long. Time point noted: newly diagnosed GD, antithyroid drugs for less than 3 months. Following extraction of RNA from PBMCs, that RNA was used to make the TCR library. iRepertoire HTBI primers and Arm-PCR of CDR3 regions built TCR beta libraries. TCRdb re-derived calls from the multiplex PCR reads in MiXCR, one entry per CDR3 protein. The sample records about 610,000 distinct CDR3 sequences, about 16% being singletons. This sample also appeared in a second study, on T cells in Graves' hyperthyroidism and ophthalmopathy. This second study says: Blood also carried most thyroid clonotypes expanded above 0.001.

V usage is TRBV24-1 and J usage is TRBJ2-1; D uncertain. Sequencing used peripheral blood mononuclear cells (PBMCs), obtained at new diagnosis, from a patient treated with antithyroid drugs. The origin of this receptor is a man between 18 and 35 years old with Graves disease. The DNA of the CDR3 is TGTGCCACCAGTGATCCGGGTAACAATGAGCAGTTCTTC. It is translated as CATSDPGNNEQFF.